One and the same sample provided the 18 T cell receptor beta chains below, sequenced in a study of PD-1 blockade in mismatch repair-deficient tumors. This table comes from immunoSEQ multiplex PCR, and its TCRdb copy is limited to in-frame clones, with some not included. The data hold 15,000 to 20,000 clones, with around 82% observed a single time. The sequencing used PBMCs, collected about 23 weeks after starting pembrolizumab. These receptors were taken from an adult with mismatch repair-deficient cancer.

The V gene is TRBV9, the J gene TRBJ1-5; 11 positions match TRBD1. Trimming cost V 0 bases and J 3 bases; bases outside gene matches: 23. The germline gives CDR1 SGDLS, CDR2 YYNGEE. This CDR3 region has 23 residues. The CDR3 sequence: CASSVGDPQLRDRGSLPNQPQHF. CDR3 sequence (DNA): TGTGCCAGCAGCGTAGGGGACCCTCAGCTCCGGGACAGGGGGTCGTTACCCAATCAGCCCCAGCATTTT.

Here the CDR3 DNA reads TGCGCCAGCAGCCAAGTTGCGGAACCATACAATGAGCAGTTCTTC. This sequence encodes CASSQVAEPYNEQFF. The V call is TRBV4-1, the J call TRBJ2-1, with D unclear. CDR3 length: 15 residues. In germline, CDR1 is MGHRA, CDR2 YSYEKL. V lost 1 base and J lost 4, with 11 bases in between.

CDR3 bases: TGTGCCAGCAGCTGGGGGGTAGACACTGAAGCTTTCTTT. Its protein is CASSWGVDTEAFF. This rearrangement joins TRBV11-3 to TRBJ1-1; D might be TRBD1 (5 bases). CDR1 is SGHNT, CDR2 YENEEA, per germline. This CDR3 has 13 residues. V was trimmed by 4 bases and J by 3 bases, leaving 9 bases between them.

This clone was seen a single time. The rearrangement joins TRBV27 to TRBJ2-1; D is undetermined. Germline V gene data show CDR1 as MNHEY and CDR2 as SMNVEV (reference sequence). V shed 0 bases and J shed 7 bases, with 7 bases lying between them. This CDR3 region has 13 residues. Written as DNA, the CDR3 is TGTGCCAGCAGTTTATCGTTCGCGAATGAGCAGTTCTTC. This sequence encodes CASSLSFANEQFF.

The gene calls are TRBV28 and TRBJ2-3, with 11 bases identical to TRBD2. The CDR3 contains 16 residues. Trimming at V came to 5 bases and at J to 4 bases, leaving 8 bases not matched to a gene. The germline gives CDR1 MDHEN, CDR2 SYDVKM. The CDR3 sequence: CASSPSLAGGSDTQYF. For the CDR3, the DNA is TGTGCCAGCAGTCCTAGTCTAGCGGGAGGATCAGATACGCAGTATTTT.

The chain combines TRBV4-2 with TRBJ2-1, with TRBD2 matching over 8 bases. The CDR3 covers 16 residues. V shed 0 bases and J 4 bases; nucleotides not matched to a gene: 5. Germline V lookup: CDR1 LGHNA, CDR2 YNFKEQ. The CDR3 DNA sequence: TGTGCCAGCAGCCAAGAGGGGACTAGGGCGTACAATGAGCAGTTCTTC. Protein: CASSQEGTRAYNEQFF.

The chain uses TRBV2 and TRBJ2-7; D is possibly TRBD2 (5 bases). CDR3 size: 13 residues. Germline V gene data show CDR1 as SNHLY and CDR2 as FYNNEI. V gave up 3 bases and J gave up 6 bases, with 12 bases separating them. CDR3 coding DNA: TGTGCCAGCAGTGAGTTTATGAGGGTCGAGCAGTACTTC. This gives the protein CASSEFMRVEQYF.

A single count supports this clone. Other DNA sequences of this sample code for an identical CDR3. The chain recombines TRBV6-5 with TRBJ2-1, with D unclear. V lost 3 bases to trimming and J lost 2 bases, with 11 bases between them. The CDR3 totals 15 residues. Per the germline V gene, CDR1 is MNHEY and CDR2 is SVGAGI. The CDR3 coding sequence is TGTGCCAGCAGTTATGGCGCGGCAGCCTACAATGAGCAGTTCTTC. Translation gives CASSYGAAAYNEQFF.

The J gene is TRBJ1-2, the V gene TRBV6-5; D might be TRBD1 (6 bases). There are 12 residues in the CDR3. The V gene's germline CDR1 is MNHEY and CDR2 SVGAGI. The V and J ends lost 5 bases and 7 bases respectively, with 11 bases between them. The CDR3 sequence is CASSNTGTGYTF. For the CDR3, the DNA is TGTGCCAGCAGTAACACAGGGACTGGCTACACCTTC.

CDR3 sequence reads: CAWSGTGFGNTIYF. For the CDR3, the DNA is TGTGCCTGGAGTGGGACAGGGTTTGGAAACACCATATATTTT. The chain uses TRBV30 and TRBJ1-3, with 8 bases identical to TRBD1. There are 14 residues in the CDR3. Germline values: CDR1 GTSNPN, CDR2 SVGIG (reference sequence). V gave up 1 base and J gave up 3 bases; unmatched junction bases: 2.

The chain couples TRBV19 to TRBJ2-5; D is unresolved. Germline V gives CDR1 LNHDA, CDR2 SQIVND (reference sequence). The CDR3 consists of 17 residues. Trimming stripped 3 bases from V and 4 bases from J, with 21 bases between. CDR3 loop: CASSIGYASESGETQYF. The CDR3, as DNA: TGTGCCAGTAGTATCGGGTACGCCAGTGAATCGGGAGAGACCCAGTACTTC.

The CDR3 DNA follows: TGCGCCAGCAGCTTGGAGCTAGGCAGGGACGAGCAGTACTTC. Translating it yields CASSLELGRDEQYF. The chain recombines TRBV5-1 with TRBJ2-7; tentative D call: TRBD1 (5 bases). CDR1 and CDR2 (germline): SGHRS, YFSETQ. Deletions cut 0 bases from V and 5 bases from J, with 12 bases between. The CDR3 is made up of 14 amino acids. Complete variable domain (other parts from reference TRBV5-1 and TRBJ2-7): KAGVTQTPRYLIKTRGQQVTLSCSPISGHRSVSWYQQTPGQGLQFLFEYFSETQRNKGNFPGRFSGRQFSNSRSEMNVSTLELGDSALYLCASSLELGRDEQYFGPGTRLTVT.

The V and J genes are TRBV12-2 and TRBJ2-3; TRBD1 is the table's D call, not checked against the DNA. TRBV12-2 is designated a pseudogene. This CDR3 is 20 amino acids long. Here the CDR3 reads CASRLALSKLSQGSTDTQYF. The CDR3 bases are TGTGCAAGTCGCTTAGCGCTTTCCAAGCTAAGTCAGGGCAGCACAGATACGCAGTATTTT.

J is TRBJ2-5 and V is TRBV7-9; tentatively, D is TRBD1 (5 bases). The CDR3 totals 12 residues. CDR1 and CDR2 (germline): SEHNR, FQNEAQ (reference sequence). V was clipped by 1 base and J by 9 bases, with 9 bases between them. Here the CDR3 reads CASSLEGIAQYF. For the CDR3, the DNA is TGTGCCAGCAGCTTAGAGGGGATCGCCCAGTACTTC.

The V and J genes are TRBV4-1 and TRBJ2-7, with TRBD1 identical over 9 bases. Germline CDR1 is MGHRA and CDR2 is YSYEKL. With V trimmed by 4 bases and J by 2 bases, 9 bases remained unmatched. The CDR3 loop spans 16 amino acids. Here the CDR3 DNA reads TGCGCCAGCAGCCCCCGGGGGACAGGGAATCCCTACGAGCAGTACTTC. It is translated as CASSPRGTGNPYEQYF.

The V gene is TRBV14, the J gene TRBJ1-2; a possible D gene is TRBD1 (5 bases). V lost 4 bases, J lost 8 bases, and 14 bases lay in between. Germline V gene lookup returns CDR1 SGHDN and CDR2 FVKESK. This CDR3 contains 13 residues. CDR3 sequence: CASSLRDSSGYTF. In nucleotides, the CDR3 is TGTGCCAGCAGCCTCAGGGATTCGAGCGGCTACACCTTC.

This clone was detected a few times. This rearrangement joins TRBV7-9 to TRBJ2-7, with D maybe TRBD2 (5 bases). CDR1 and CDR2 (germline): SEHNR, FQNEAQ (reference sequence). V lost 5 bases and J lost 3, with 11 bases in between. CDR3 size: 13 residues. CDR3 nucleotide sequence: TGTGCCAGCAGCCGGGATCCCAACTACGAGCAGTACTTC. It codes for CASSRDPNYEQYF.

V and J are TRBV19 and TRBJ2-1, with 7 nucleotides matching TRBD1. The CDR3 loop spans 15 amino acids. CDR1 and CDR2 from the germline V gene are LNHDA and SQIVND (reference sequence). The trim removed 1 base at V and 5 bases at J, leaving 5 bases unmatched. In nucleotides, the CDR3 is TGTGCCAGTAGTATAGGGGGACAGTACCACAATGAGCAGTTCTTC. Residues: CASSIGGQYHNEQFF.